The 27 T cell receptor beta chains given below trace back to one sample, sequenced in a study of CD4 T cells in relation to SARS-CoV-2 and coronaviruses. Which antigens these TCRs recognize remains unknown. Profiling relied on immunoSEQ multiplex PCR, and the TCRdb table lists in-frame clones only, not all of them. The sample includes some 22,000 clones, around three quarters seen only once; the top ten take 15% to 20%. Unexposed donor CD4+ T cells date from about 2011-2019, before the COVID-19 pandemic. The cells were cultured for approximately 10 days before CD4+ T cells were isolated. The material sequenced was CD4+ T cells from PBMCs, cultured in vitro. Receptors were obtained from a human donor in good health.

The rearrangement uses TRBV6-1 and TRBJ1-4; TRBD1 matches at 7 bases. This CDR3 region has 14 residues. From germline, CDR1 is MNHNS and CDR2 SASEGT. Trimming cost V 5 bases and J 7 bases; bases outside gene matches: 7. CDR3 in amino acids: CASSWEGDSEKLFF. In DNA, the CDR3 is TGTGCCAGCAGTTGGGAGGGGGACAGTGAAAAACTGTTTTTT.

This chain joins TRBV19 and TRBJ2-2; 9 bases are shared with TRBD2. Germline-derived CDR1 and CDR2 are LNHDA and SQIVND (reference sequence). The CDR3 has 16 residues. J gave up 5 bases and V 7 bases, and 11 bases lay outside the gene matches. Here the CDR3 reads CASTGGRAFRTGELFF. In DNA, the CDR3 is TGTGCCAGTACTGGCGGGAGGGCCTTTCGAACCGGGGAGCTGTTTTTT.

The rearrangement links TRBV10-3 to TRBJ2-5; D is ambiguous. V shed 3 bases and J shed 1 base, with 6 bases lying between them. The CDR3 contains 13 residues. The V gene's germline CDR1 is ENHRY and CDR2 SYGVKD. CDR3 region: CAISDLGQETQYF. Written as DNA, the CDR3 is TGTGCCATCAGTGACTTGGGCCAAGAGACCCAGTACTTC.

This chain joins TRBV15 and TRBJ1-6; the D is unclear. Trimming removed 0 bases at V and 5 bases at J, with 2 bases between. Germline V gene data show CDR1 as LNHNV and CDR2 as YYDKDF (reference sequence). The CDR3 consists of 13 residues. CDR3 region: CATSRDDNSPLHF. For the CDR3, the DNA is TGTGCCACCAGCAGAGATGATAATTCACCCCTCCACTTT.

The chain links TRBV18 to TRBJ2-3; tentative D call: TRBD1 (6 bases). The CDR3 is made up of 15 amino acids. Between the trimmed V and J ends, which lost 5 bases and 1 base, there was a span of 13 bases. Germline assignment: CDR1 KGHSH and CDR2 LQKENI. CDR3 coding DNA: TGTGCCAGCTCATCACAGGGCGTCGGCACAGATACGCAGTATTTT. Translation gives CASSSQGVGTDTQYF.

J is TRBJ2-1 and V is TRBV6-2 or TRBV6-3, with D possibly being TRBD2 (6 bases). This CDR3 has 16 amino acids. Germline values: CDR1 MNHEY, CDR2 SVGEGT. The V end lost 5 bases, the J end lost 1 base, and 15 bases lay between the germline ends. As DNA, the CDR3 is TGTGCCAGCAGTGAGGAGGGCGGGGATTCCTACAATGAGCAGTTCTTC. Translation: CASSEEGGDSYNEQFF.

The chain employs TRBV3-1 (or the pseudogene TRBV3-2) and TRBJ1-2, with D tentatively TRBD1 (6 bases). V was pared by 4 bases and J by 7 bases, with 22 bases between. This CDR3 spans 16 amino acids. CDR1 and CDR2 from the germline V gene are LGHDT and YNNKEL (reference sequence). The CDR3 protein is CASSPVPGPFRGGYTF. In DNA, the CDR3 is TGTGCCAGCAGCCCCGTCCCGGGACCCTTCAGGGGTGGCTACACCTTC.

The V call is TRBV7-3, the J call TRBJ2-6; 9 nucleotides agree with TRBD1. J was trimmed by 4 bases and V by 4 bases; bases with no gene match: 8. Germline V gives CDR1 SGHTA, CDR2 FQGTGA. This CDR3 has 17 amino acids. The CDR3: CASSSRGTGTGANVLTF. The CDR3 region has the DNA TGTGCCAGCAGCTCGCGGGGGACAGGGACCGGGGCCAACGTCCTGACTTTC.

This clone was seen once. The rearrangement joins TRBV11-2 to TRBJ2-1; tentatively, D is TRBD1 (6 bases). The V gene's germline CDR1 is SGHAT and CDR2 FQNNGV. The CDR3 is 14 residues long. The V end was cut by 7 bases, the J end by 3 bases, with 13 bases between. CDR3 nucleotides: TGTGCCAGCAACCCAGACAGGATCTACAATGAGCAGTTCTTC. Its protein product is CASNPDRIYNEQFF.

J is TRBJ1-5 and V is TRBV3-1 (or the pseudogene TRBV3-2), with 10 bases aligning to TRBD1. The length of the CDR3 is 16 residues. The junction had 11 bases not matched to a gene; V was cut back by 6 bases and J by 6 bases. Germline-derived CDR1 and CDR2 are LGHDT and YNNKEL (reference sequence). CDR3 sequence: CASSPGGTGDAQPQHF. For the CDR3, the DNA is TGTGCCAGCAGTCCTGGGGGGACAGGGGATGCTCAGCCCCAGCATTTT.

The chain carries TRBV19 and TRBJ2-1; TRBD1 matches at 9 bases. CDR1 LNHDA and CDR2 SQIVND come from the germline V gene (reference sequence). With 5 bases clipped from V and 4 bases from J, the junction kept 6 bases outside the gene matches. This CDR3 has 15 residues. The CDR3 is CASSPRTGAYNEQFF. CDR3 nucleotides: TGTGCCAGTAGTCCCCGGACAGGGGCGTACAATGAGCAGTTCTTC.

V and J are TRBV5-4 and TRBJ2-3, with 10 bases identical to TRBD1. Germline V gene lookup returns CDR1 SGHNT and CDR2 YYREEE (reference sequence). V was pared by 1 base and J by 5 bases, with 4 bases of the junction left unmatched. There are 15 residues in the CDR3. CDR3 region: CASSLTGTGVDTQYF. The DNA for the CDR3 is TGTGCCAGCAGCTTGACTGGGACAGGGGTAGATACGCAGTATTTT.

The chain employs TRBV13 and TRBJ2-3; a possible D gene is TRBD2 (5 bases). Trimming pared 2 bases from V and 4 bases from J, leaving 10 bases between. Germline V gene data show CDR1 as PRHDT and CDR2 as FYEKMQ (reference sequence). CDR3 size: 14 residues. CDR3 DNA sequence: TGTGCCAGCAGCTTACGGCGGACTTCAGATACGCAGTATTTT. It is translated as CASSLRRTSDTQYF.

The chain combines TRBV7-2 with TRBJ2-5, with 9 bases identical to TRBD1. Germline lookup yields CDR1 SGHTA and CDR2 FQGNSA. CDR3 length: 14 residues. J lost 5 bases, V lost 5 bases, and 6 bases had no gene match. Here the CDR3 reads CASSIRDRAETQYF. The CDR3 nucleotides are TGTGCCAGCAGCATCCGGGACAGGGCGGAGACCCAGTACTTC.

J is TRBJ2-7 and V is TRBV13; 7 nucleotides align to TRBD1. The CDR3 is 13 residues long. The V and J ends lost 3 bases and 3 bases, in that order; junction bases with no gene match: 2. The germline V gene has CDR1 PRHDT and CDR2 FYEKMQ (reference sequence). CDR3 sequence: CASSFPGGYEQYF. CDR3 in DNA: TGTGCCAGCAGCTTCCCAGGGGGCTACGAGCAGTACTTC.

The V gene is TRBV3-1 (or the pseudogene TRBV3-2), the J gene TRBJ2-5; TRBD1 agrees at 11 bases. The CDR3 extends over 14 amino acids. Germline V gives CDR1 LGHDT, CDR2 YNNKEL (reference sequence). The V and J ends lost 5 bases and 5 bases, in that order; junction bases with no gene match: 4. For the CDR3, the DNA is TGTGCCAGCAGCAGAGGGACAGGGGGGGAGACCCAGTACTTC. This translates into CASSRGTGGETQYF.

The chain joins TRBV19 to TRBJ2-7; possibly TRBD1 or TRBD2 for D (5 bases each). CDR1 is LNHDA and CDR2 is SQIVND in the germline V gene (reference sequence). Deletions cut 7 bases from V and 4 bases from J, with 17 bases between. There are 14 residues in the CDR3. CDR3 sequence: CASTPPGRRYEQYF. The CDR3 nucleotides are TGTGCCAGTACCCCCCCGGGGCGACGGTACGAGCAGTACTTC.

The chain has TRBV3-1 (or the pseudogene TRBV3-2) and TRBJ1-2; 10 positions match TRBD1. Germline V CDR1 and CDR2: LGHDT, YNNKEL (reference sequence). V lost 4 bases, J lost 4 bases, and 0 bases stayed unmatched. CDR3 size: 13 residues. The CDR3: CASSRTGGYGYTF. CDR3 sequence (DNA): TGTGCCAGCAGCCGGACAGGGGGCTATGGCTACACCTTC.

The chain links TRBV6-5 to TRBJ2-5; 8 bases fit TRBD1. The CDR3 runs to 15 residues. The germline V gene has CDR1 MNHEY and CDR2 SVGAGI. V was clipped by 0 bases and J by 5 bases; unmatched bases: 5. The CDR3 loop reads CASSYSVRGRETQYF. The CDR3 coding sequence is TGTGCCAGCAGTTACTCGGTCAGGGGGCGGGAGACCCAGTACTTC.

The chain links TRBV10-3 to TRBJ2-2, with 7 positions matching TRBD2. This CDR3 comprises 15 residues. The trim removed 10 bases at V and 4 bases at J, leaving 12 bases unmatched. Germline CDR1 is ENHRY and CDR2 is SYGVKD. CDR3 in amino acids: CATNGGGQTTGELFF. CDR3 nucleotides: TGTGCCACCAATGGGGGAGGGCAAACCACCGGGGAGCTGTTTTTT.

Comments on this clone: Germline is not matched at one junction end, which may reflect a read error. V and J are TRBV5-1 and TRBJ1-4; TRBD1 matches 8 bases. The CDR3 consists of 15 residues. The germline V gene encodes CDR1 SGHRS and CDR2 YFSETQ. CDR3 bases: TGCGTCAGCGGGACACAGGGGGCAACTAATGAAAAACTGTTTTTT. The encoded protein is CVSGTQGATNEKLFF.

The V and J genes are TRBV6-5 and TRBJ1-1, with 8 bases fitting TRBD1. V lost 6 bases to trimming and J lost 2 bases; unmatched junction nucleotides: 5. The CDR3 has 14 residues. The germline CDR1 and CDR2 sequences are MNHEY and SVGAGI. CDR3 bases: TGTGCCAGCAGCTTTGGACAGGGCAACACTGAAGCTTTCTTT. Amino acid sequence: CASSFGQGNTEAFF.

The chain has TRBV9 and TRBJ2-1; the D call may be TRBD1 or TRBD2 (5 bases each). The V end was cut by 0 bases, the J end by 8 bases, with 15 bases between. The CDR3 length is 15 residues. CDR1 SGDLS and CDR2 YYNGEE come from the germline V gene. The CDR3 DNA reads TGTGCCAGCAGCGTAGTGGCAGGGAGTGGGGATGAGCAGTTCTTC. It codes for CASSVVAGSGDEQFF. The entire variable domain, with the rest obtained from reference TRBV9 and TRBJ2-1, is as follows: DSGVTQTPKHLITATGQRVTLRCSPRSGDLSVYWYQQSLDQGLQFLIQYYNGEERAKGNILERFSAQQFPDLHSELNLSSLELGDSALYFCASSVVAGSGDEQFFGPGTRLTVL.

This chain joins TRBV6-6 and TRBJ2-1; TRBD2 aligns across 9 bases. Trimming removed 2 bases from V and 6 bases from J; junction bases left unmatched: 5. The CDR3 contains 15 residues. From germline, CDR1 is MNHNY and CDR2 SVGAGI (reference sequence). CDR3 DNA: TGTGCCAGCAGTTACCCTCCGGGACTAGCCAATGAGCAGTTCTTC. This encodes CASSYPPGLANEQFF.

V is TRBV2 and J is TRBJ2-3; TRBD2 aligns across 8 bases. The J segment lost 2 bases and the V segment lost 5 bases, leaving 15 bases of the junction unmatched. CDR3 length: 18 amino acids. CDR1 is SNHLY, CDR2 FYNNEI, per germline. CDR3 sequence (DNA): TGTGCCAGCAGTCAGAAGGGGAGAGCGGGGGACCCCACAGATACGCAGTATTTT. This gives the protein CASSQKGRAGDPTDTQYF.

CDR3 amino acids: CASSQRNLAGGHTDTQYF. For the CDR3, the DNA is TGTGCCAGCAGCCAACGAAACTTAGCGGGGGGACACACAGATACGCAGTATTTT. The chain joins TRBV11-2 to TRBJ2-3; 10 bases are shared with TRBD2. This CDR3 spans 18 amino acids. Germline CDR1 and CDR2: SGHAT and FQNNGV. The trim removed 5 bases at V and 2 bases at J, leaving 13 bases unmatched.

This clone was seen more than once but under ten times. The V call is TRBV10-1, the J call TRBJ1-3; D is perhaps TRBD1 (6 bases). Per the germline V gene, CDR1 is WNHNN and CDR2 is SYGVQD (reference sequence). Trimming cost V 7 bases and J 0 bases, with 10 bases left between them. The CDR3 runs to 14 residues. The CDR3 protein is CASTRGSSGNTIYF. In DNA, the CDR3 is TGCGCCAGCACCAGGGGAAGCTCTGGAAACACCATATATTTT.